This TCR beta chain emerged from a study of blood T cells in healthy people across ages. Study outcomes and limitations: Age brought a roughly linear fall in TCR beta diversity measured per million T cells.

CDR3 length: 16 amino acids. V lost 0 bases and J lost 3, with 15 bases in between. CDR1 SGHAT and CDR2 FQNNGV come from the germline V gene. In the case of this clonotype: No antigen is known for it.

It was with a sample-barcoded 5' primer and a J-beta primer mix that a second PCR of about 6 to 12 cycles was run. The authors tagged each cDNA molecule using a template-switch adaptor with 12 random nucleotides. MiXCR, applied by TCRdb to the 5' RACE reads, yields one record per CDR3 protein. Counted here are some 760,000 distinct CDR3 sequences, roughly 25% occurring once; the ten biggest clones make up just under 9.5%. In addition, the sample was reused for a study of T cells of mothers and their children. From that report: A second PCR was performed with the M1S primer. This primer added sample barcodes and 2-4 random nucleotides.

This receptor was obtained from a boy aged 5-17 years in good health. The chain links TRBV11-2 to TRBJ2-7; tentatively, D is TRBD1 or TRBD2 (5 bases each). Sequenced material: blood. In DNA, the CDR3 is TGTGCCAGCAGCTTAGATCGAGGGTTTAGGGGCTACGAGCAGTACTTC. Translated, it gives CASSLDRGFRGYEQYF. The complete variable domain, with remaining parts taken from reference TRBV11-2 and TRBJ2-7, reads EAGVAQSPRYKIIEKRQSVAFWCNPISGHATLYWYQQILGQGPKLLIQFQNNGVVDDSQLPKDRFSAERLKGVDSTLKIQPAKLEDSAVYLCASSLDRGFRGYEQYFGPGTRLTVT.